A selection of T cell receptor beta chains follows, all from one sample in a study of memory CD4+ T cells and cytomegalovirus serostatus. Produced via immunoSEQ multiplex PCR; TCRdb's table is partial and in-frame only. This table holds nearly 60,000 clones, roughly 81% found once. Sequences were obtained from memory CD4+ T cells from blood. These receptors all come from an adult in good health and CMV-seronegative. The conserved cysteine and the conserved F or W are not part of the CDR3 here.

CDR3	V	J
ARQKTGLQGYT	TRBV7-2	TRBJ1-2
ASLGLGSGNTIY	TRBV25-1	TRBJ1-3
ASRRGGNTIY	TRBV5-6	TRBJ1-3
ASSLDISSYEQY	TRBV7-7	TRBJ2-7
ASSEAGYRPGSYEQY	TRBV6-1	TRBJ2-7
ASSQRGQFPPIEQF	TRBV4-3	TRBJ2-1
ASSRTDQETQY	TRBV18	TRBJ2-5
ASSSYRGRGRSYT	TRBV7-9	TRBJ1-2
AWSVREKLF	TRBV30	TRBJ1-4
ASSQALAGQVETQY	TRBV4-1	TRBJ2-5
ASSPSGRGGDTQY	TRBV11-2	TRBJ2-3
ASSLMRTDEQY	TRBV27	TRBJ2-7
ASSLATSGSRDTQY	TRBV7-6	TRBJ2-3
ASSSRGNYEQY	TRBV5-4	TRBJ2-7